Following are 23 T cell receptor beta chains from one sample sequenced in a study of blood T cell repertoires in COVID-19. Assay: immunoSEQ multiplex PCR; the TCRdb copy retains only in-frame clones and omits some. The table lists approximately 280,000 clones, around 90% of them singletons, with 9.4% in the top ten. Input material: peripheral blood. These receptors originate from a man between 18 and 29 years old with active or convalescent COVID-19.

The count of this clone is one. The rearrangement joins TRBV20-1 to TRBJ2-1; 9 nucleotides agree with TRBD1. CDR1 DFQATT and CDR2 SNEGSKA come from the germline V gene (reference sequence). The V segment lost 3 bases and the J segment 2 bases; nucleotides outside the gene matches: 5. CDR3 size: 15 residues. DNA for the CDR3: TGCAGTGCTAGTTTGGGACAGGGTACCTACAATGAGCAGTTCTTC. Translating it yields CSASLGQGTYNEQFF.

The chain has TRBV9 and TRBJ1-3; no definite D call. V dropped 4 bases and J dropped 6 bases, with 8 bases sitting between them. The length of the CDR3 is 12 residues. Germline CDR1 and CDR2: SGDLS and YYNGEE. The DNA of the CDR3 is TGTGCCAGCAGCTACGAGAAAAACACCATATATTTT. Amino acid sequence: CASSYEKNTIYF.

V is TRBV7-9 and J is TRBJ1-6; 9 bases are a match to TRBD1. The CDR3 consists of 18 residues. CDR1 SEHNR and CDR2 FQNEAQ come from the germline V gene (reference sequence). V gave up 2 bases and J gave up 9 bases; unmatched junction bases: 14. The CDR3 DNA follows: TGTGCCAGCAGCTTACCCGGACAGGGGAGAGCAGTTGCTTCACCCCTCCACTTT. Protein: CASSLPGQGRAVASPLHF.

The gene calls are TRBV7-3 and TRBJ1-6; D ambiguous. CDR3 length: 15 amino acids. Between the trimmed V and J ends, which lost 2 bases and 3 bases, there was a span of 8 bases. Germline V gives CDR1 SGHTA, CDR2 FQGTGA. The CDR3 is CASSLSRVYNSPLHF. The DNA for the CDR3 is TGTGCCAGCAGCTTATCTCGGGTCTATAATTCACCCCTCCACTTT.

The chain carries TRBV7-2 and TRBJ1-5; the D gene is possibly TRBD1 (6 bases). With 3 bases removed from V and 1 base from J, the gap between germline ends came to 7 bases. The CDR3 has 14 residues. Per the germline V gene, CDR1 is SGHTA and CDR2 is FQGNSA. In nucleotides, the CDR3 is TGTGCCAGCAGCTTGCAGGGGAGCAATCAGCCCCAGCATTTT. Protein: CASSLQGSNQPQHF.

This chain joins TRBV7-9 and TRBJ1-4, with TRBD1 as a possible D gene (5 bases). Trimming took off 1 base at V and 5 bases at J, with 11 bases between the two ends. Germline lookup yields CDR1 SEHNR and CDR2 FQNEAQ (reference sequence). The CDR3 length is 15 residues. The CDR3 loop reads CASSLGGGENEKLFF. The CDR3 DNA sequence: TGTGCCAGCAGCTTAGGTGGAGGGGAGAATGAAAAACTGTTTTTT.

The chain has TRBV9 and TRBJ1-4, with D tentatively TRBD1 (6 bases). The CDR3 extends over 14 amino acids. CDR1 SGDLS and CDR2 YYNGEE come from the germline V gene. Trimming removed 0 bases at V and 11 bases at J, with 14 bases between. For the CDR3, the DNA is TGTGCCAGCAGCGTAGCTGCAGGGGTCGGGAAACTGTTTTTT. This gives the protein CASSVAAGVGKLFF.

The rearrangement joins TRBV5-1 to TRBJ2-7; 9 bases match TRBD1. The length of the CDR3 is 14 residues. Germline trimming cut 4 bases from V and 5 bases from J; bases unmatched to any gene: 7. The germline V gene encodes CDR1 SGHRS and CDR2 YFSETQ. DNA of the CDR3: TGCGCCAGCAGCGACGGACAGGGGACCCACGAGCAGTACTTC. Its translation is CASSDGQGTHEQYF.

The V and J genes are TRBV3-1 (or the pseudogene TRBV3-2) and TRBJ2-3; no firm D call. The germline V gene has CDR1 LGHDT and CDR2 YNNKEL (reference sequence). Trimming pared 4 bases from V and 0 bases from J, leaving 11 bases between. The length of the CDR3 is 15 residues. The CDR3 nucleotides read TGTGCCAGCAGCCCTCAAACAAATAGCACAGATACGCAGTATTTT. It translates to CASSPQTNSTDTQYF.

The table lists this clone with a few counts. The V and J genes are TRBV21-1 and TRBJ1-2. TRBV21-1 is a known pseudogene. The CDR3 consists of 13 residues. CDR3 DNA: TGTGCCAGCACTCTTCTGAGTCTCTATGGCTACACCTTC. Translating gives CASTLLSLYGYTF.

The chain is built from TRBV10-3 and TRBJ2-4; 9 bases map to TRBD1. CDR3 length equals 15 residues. Germline V lookup: CDR1 ENHRY, CDR2 SYGVKD. J lost 4 bases, V lost 2 bases, and 3 bases had no gene match. The chain's CDR3 is CAISEATGGKNIQYF. CDR3 sequence (DNA): TGTGCCATCAGTGAGGCGACAGGGGGTAAAAACATTCAGTACTTC.

J is TRBJ1-1 and V is TRBV7-6; maybe TRBD1 (6 bases). The V end was cut by 5 bases, the J end by 1 base, with 17 bases between. The CDR3 consists of 16 residues. Germline V gene data show CDR1 as SGHVS and CDR2 as FNYEAQ. CDR3 loop: CASSGGVGAPNTEAFF. CDR3 DNA sequence: TGTGCCAGCAGCGGGGGAGTGGGGGCCCCGAACACTGAAGCTTTCTTT.

The CDR3 region is CASSREEGDSPLHF. CDR3 DNA sequence: TGTGCCAGCAGCCGCGAAGAAGGGGATTCACCCCTCCACTTT. The V and J genes are TRBV7-2 and TRBJ1-6, with D possibly TRBD1 on 5 matching bases. Germline CDR1 is SGHTA and CDR2 is FQGNSA. The CDR3 contains 14 residues. V gave up 5 bases and J gave up 8 bases, with 13 bases separating them.

This chain links TRBV5-1 with TRBJ2-7; tentative D call: TRBD1 (7 bases). Germline CDR1 reads SGHRS; CDR2 reads YFSETQ. The V end was cut by 4 bases, the J end by 1 base, with 15 bases between. The CDR3 is 15 amino acids. CDR3 in DNA: TGCGCCAGCAGCCAGGGGGGACACCTTTCCTACGAGCAGTACTTC. It yields the protein CASSQGGHLSYEQYF.

The rearrangement joins TRBV7-9 to TRBJ2-7, with a weak D call TRBD2 (5 bases). CDR1 and CDR2 from the germline V gene are SEHNR and FQNEAQ (reference sequence). The V end lost 6 bases, the J end lost 0 bases, and 9 bases lay between the germline ends. This CDR3 has 13 residues. In nucleotides, the CDR3 is TGTGCCAGCAGTACGGGGAGCTCCTACGAGCAGTACTTC. Translating it yields CASSTGSSYEQYF.

V usage is TRBV11-3 and J usage is TRBJ2-3; 7 nucleotides agree with TRBD1. The germline V gene encodes CDR1 SGHNT and CDR2 YENEEA. The V segment lost 5 bases and the J segment 4 bases; nucleotides outside the gene matches: 3. The CDR3 loop spans 13 amino acids. This chain's CDR3 is CASSRQGADTQYF. As DNA, the CDR3 is TGTGCCAGCAGCCGACAGGGCGCAGATACGCAGTATTTT. Together with reference TRBV11-3 and TRBJ2-3, the CDR3 gives the full variable domain: EAGVVQSPRYKIIEKKQPVAFWCNPISGHNTLYWYLQNLGQGPELLIRYENEEAVDDSQLPKDRFSAERLKGVDSTLKIQPAELGDSAVYLCASSRQGADTQYFGPGTRLTVL.

The CDR3 loop is CASSYSGSYNEQFF. The DNA of the CDR3 is TGTGCCAGCAGTTACTCCGGGAGTTACAATGAGCAGTTCTTC. The rearrangement uses TRBV6-5 and TRBJ2-1; possibly TRBD2 for D (6 bases). V shed 0 bases and J shed 4 bases, with 7 bases lying between them. The germline gives CDR1 MNHEY, CDR2 SVGAGI. The CDR3 contains 14 residues.

The chain combines TRBV2 with TRBJ2-7; possible D gene TRBD1, 6 bases. V lost 6 bases to trimming and J lost 3 bases, with 12 bases between them. The CDR3 covers 13 residues. Germline CDR1 is SNHLY and CDR2 is FYNNEI. CDR3 bases: TGTGCCAGCAGCTCAGGACAGAGCTACGAGCAGTACTTC. This codes for CASSSGQSYEQYF. Full variable domain (missing parts from reference TRBV2 and TRBJ2-7): EPEVTQTPSHQVTQMGQEVILRCVPISNHLYFYWYRQILGQKVEFLVSFYNNEISEKSEIFDDQFSVERPDGSNFTLKIRSTKLEDSAMYFCASSSGQSYEQYFGPGTRLTVT.

V gene TRBV27 combines with J gene TRBJ2-3; tentative D call: TRBD2 (7 bases). Germline CDR1 is MNHEY and CDR2 is SMNVEV (reference sequence). Trimming took 6 bases from V and 1 from J, leaving 11 bases between them. The CDR3 is made up of 14 amino acids. In nucleotides, the CDR3 is TGTGCCAGCAGATGGGGGGGCGGCACAGATACGCAGTATTTT. Its protein is CASRWGGGTDTQYF.

CDR3 DNA: TGTGCCAGCAGTTTGGACAGGGTGAAAAAGTACTTC. This translates into CASSLDRVKKYF. The chain employs TRBV27 and TRBJ2-7; 8 bases are a match to TRBD1. CDR1 is MNHEY and CDR2 is SMNVEV in the germline V gene (reference sequence). This CDR3 has 12 amino acids. The V segment lost 3 bases and the J segment 11 bases; nucleotides outside the gene matches: 6.

The gene calls are TRBV3-1 (or the pseudogene TRBV3-2) and TRBJ2-6, with 7 bases that match TRBD1. Germline values: CDR1 LGHDT, CDR2 YNNKEL (reference sequence). The V segment lost 10 bases and the J segment 2 bases; nucleotides outside the gene matches: 2. This CDR3 has 13 amino acids. The CDR3 DNA follows: TGTGCCACCGACAGGGCTGGGGCCAACGTCCTGACTTTC. It is translated as CATDRAGANVLTF.

The chain couples TRBV19 to TRBJ1-1; weak D call: TRBD1 (5 bases). From germline, CDR1 is LNHDA and CDR2 SQIVND (reference sequence). CDR3 length equals 14 residues. Trimming cost V 5 bases and J 2 bases, with 12 bases left between them. The DNA of the CDR3 is TGTGCCAGTAGTCGTGGGGGGGGAAACACTGAAGCTTTCTTT. Its translation: CASSRGGGNTEAFF.

The chain joins TRBV5-1 to TRBJ2-7; 8 bases match TRBD1. Germline CDR1 SGHRS, CDR2 YFSETQ. The CDR3 runs to 15 residues. V lost 0 bases to trimming and J lost 2 bases; unmatched junction nucleotides: 4. The CDR3 region is CASSLGTGPTYEQYF. The CDR3 DNA is TGCGCCAGCAGCTTGGGGACAGGGCCAACCTACGAGCAGTACTTC.